This TCR beta chain was found in a study of shared clonotypes between healthy human individuals. Study results and limitations: Relative to memory subsets, naive subsets generally showed larger estimated richness. Non-shared clonotypes were found to have lower generation probabilities than the clonotypes that were shared by all four of the sorted-subset donors. Incompleteness in sorted-subset sequencing, despite large depth, was shown by rarefaction.

Once extracted for a subset, genomic DNA was divided evenly among several immunoSEQ plates. The method was immunoSEQ multiplex PCR; TCRdb's version includes in-frame clones alone and lacks a portion of them. The profile shows roughly 1,100,000 clones, roughly 70% of them singletons. Germline CDR1 and CDR2: MNHEY and SMNVEV (reference sequence). The V and J ends lost 6 bases and 4 bases, in that order; junction bases with no gene match: 10. The CDR3 contains 17 residues. This clone was seen only once. Its antigen is still unknown. The chain joins TRBV27 to TRBJ2-1; TRBD2 aligns across 12 bases. The origin of this receptor is a man between 18 and 29 years old in good health. The sequenced material came from memory CD4+ T cells sorted from blood. The subset denotes: CD45RA-negative fraction. Here the CDR3 DNA reads TGTGCCAGCAGAACATCGTGGCTAGCGGGGGGGTACAATGAGCAGTTCTTC. It specifies CASRTSWLAGGYNEQFF.